The T cell receptor beta chain described here comes from a study of T cells in Graves' hyperthyroidism and ophthalmopathy. Overall study: Peripheral blood sampling occurred at initial diagnosis, before any treatment.

A patient was excluded if there was uncontrolled infection, other autoimmune disease, pregnancy or lactation. Concerning this clonotype itself: Antigen: not known.

RNA transcripts gave rise to amplified TCR beta CDR3 regions. RT-PCR in the first round (using the HTBI primer set) targeted the TCR CDR3. TCRdb re-analysed the multiplex PCR reads in MiXCR, keeping a single row per CDR3 protein. The sample comprises 450,000 to 650,000 distinct CDR3 sequences, 12% to 15% of which are singletons, and roughly 7% rests with the top ten. Whole-study findings and limits: Ophthalmopathy was identified by the model a median 6.5 months ahead of onset. Stable hyperthyroidism and ophthalmopathy were separated using 13 V-J signatures.

This TCR was recovered from a woman between 18 and 30 years old with Graves' ophthalmopathy. Sequences were obtained from blood.

The CDR3 DNA reads as TGTGCCAGCAGCCAAGTCGTGAGGGGAGAGACCCAGTACTTC. Translating gives CASSQVVRGETQYF. The chain combines TRBV3-1 with TRBJ2-5; D may match TRBD1 or TRBD2 (5 bases each). The CDR3 extends over 14 amino acids. Germline V gene data show CDR1 as LGHDT and CDR2 as YNNKEL (reference sequence). Trimming shortened V by 1 base and J by 4 bases, and 10 bases separated the two germline ends.